These T cell receptor beta chains were read from a single sample in a study of T-cell memory formation after mild COVID-19. TCRdb used MiXCR to reprocess the 5' RACE reads, holding one entry per CDR3 protein. The sample lists 350,000 to 550,000 distinct CDR3 sequences, roughly 18% occurring once. The sequencing sample was made of PBMCs or a T cell subset sorted from them (not recorded which). The receptors here all came from a young man who had mild COVID-19 (a few samples of this study predate the infection). Cell type and time point are not known. Both conserved end residues are part of each CDR3. D genes are given only for firm matches. Rows may omit the clone size; those that give it use once, few, many or a size class.

>TRBJ2-3|TRBD2|-|TRBV7-2
CASSPSGGLADTQYF
TGTGCCAGCAGCCCTTCGGGGGGGCTAGCAGATACGCAGTATTTT
>TRBJ2-2|-|-|TRBV12-3/TRBV12-4
CASSWGFGELFF
TGTGCCAGCAGTTGGGGGTTCGGGGAGCTGTTTTTT
>TRBJ2-3|-|-|TRBV6-2/TRBV6-3
CASKPLTDTQYF
TGTGCCAGCAAACCATTAACAGATACGCAGTATTTT
>TRBJ1-2|-|few|TRBV5-4
CASSGPPAYYGYTF
TGTGCCAGCAGCGGGCCCCCTGCTTACTATGGCTACACCTTC
>TRBJ1-2|-|-|TRBV6-1
CASSDEGGYTF
TGTGCCAGCAGTGACGAGGGTGGCTACACCTTC
>TRBJ2-3|-|-|TRBV6-1
CASSAIGLDTQYF
TGTGCCAGCAGCGCAATCGGCTTGGATACGCAGTATTTT
>TRBJ1-1|-|-|TRBV28
CASSLSVTEAFF
TGTGCCAGCAGTTTATCGGTGACTGAAGCTTTCTTT
>TRBJ2-1|-|-|TRBV28
CASTPPSAIREQFF
TGTGCCAGCACTCCCCCTTCAGCGATCCGTGAGCAGTTCTTC
>TRBJ2-1|-|-|TRBV15
CATSRDHEVNEQFF
TGTGCCACCAGCAGGGACCACGAGGTCAATGAGCAGTTCTTC
>TRBJ2-3|-|-|TRBV7-6
CASSLPGNASLGTDTQYF
TGTGCCAGCAGCTTACCAGGGAATGCGAGCCTAGGCACAGATACGCAGTATTTT
>TRBJ2-2|-|-|TRBV28
CASSRGGFPGGELFF
TGTGCCAGCAGCAGGGGGGGGTTTCCAGGCGGGGAGCTGTTTTTT
>TRBJ2-7|TRBD1|many|TRBV12-3/TRBV12-4
CASRGTGGYEQYF
TGTGCCAGCAGGGGGACAGGGGGCTACGAGCAGTACTTC
>TRBJ1-6|-|few|TRBV6-6
CASSYSPVGSPLHF
TGTGCCAGCAGTTACTCCCCCGTCGGTTCACCCCTCCACTTT
>TRBJ2-7|-|many|TRBV3-1
CASSPEIGKGGYYEQYF
TGTGCCAGCAGCCCCGAGATCGGAAAGGGGGGGTACTACGAGCAGTACTTC
>TRBJ2-1|-|few|TRBV3-1
CASSQSLKNEQFF
TGTGCCAGCAGCCAATCACTGAAAAATGAGCAGTTCTTC
>TRBJ1-1|TRBD1|many|TRBV5-1
CASSVDRAGTEAFF
TGCGCCAGCAGCGTGGACAGGGCGGGCACTGAAGCTTTCTTT
>TRBJ1-4|-|few|TRBV7-6
CASSLETRMTTNEKLFF
TGTGCCAGCAGCTTAGAAACCAGGATGACAACTAATGAAAAACTGTTTTTT
>TRBJ2-5|TRBD2|few|TRBV5-1
CASSSIGLAVQETQYF
TGCGCCAGCAGCTCCATAGGACTAGCGGTACAAGAGACCCAGTACTTC
>TRBJ2-3|-|-|TRBV6-1
CASSEARGSTDTQYF
TGTGCCAGCAGTGAAGCGCGCGGCAGCACAGATACGCAGTATTTT
>TRBJ2-2|-|few|TRBV19
CASNSGSTGELFF
TGTGCCAGTAATTCGGGGAGCACCGGGGAGCTGTTTTTT
>TRBJ1-2|-|-|TRBV30
CALEGPIIANYGYTF
TGTGCCCTGGAAGGACCGATAATAGCTAACTATGGCTACACCTTC
>TRBJ1-3|-|few|TRBV9
CASSVGFLSSGNTIYF
TGTGCCAGCAGCGTGGGATTCCTGAGCTCTGGAAACACCATATATTTT
>TRBJ2-7|-|-|TRBV24-1
CATSDLRNEQYF
TGTGCCACCAGTGATTTAAGGAACGAGCAGTACTTC
>TRBJ2-7|-|few|TRBV7-2
CASSFADRFGREQYF
TGTGCCAGCAGCTTCGCCGATAGATTCGGTCGCGAGCAGTACTTC
>TRBJ1-1|-|few|TRBV4-3
CASSQLVNTEAFF
TGCGCCAGCAGCCAATTAGTGAACACTGAAGCTTTCTTT
>TRBJ2-1|-|many|TRBV3-1
CASSRGENNEQFF
TGTGCCAGCAGCCGGGGGGAGAACAATGAGCAGTTCTTC
>TRBJ1-6|-|-|TRBV6-5
CASRRLVDNSPLHF
TGTGCCAGCAGGCGATTGGTAGATAATTCACCCCTCCACTTT
>TRBJ1-3|-|-|TRBV5-5
CASSFGTRVGSGNTIYF
TGTGCCAGCAGCTTTGGAACCAGGGTAGGCTCTGGAAACACCATATATTTT
>TRBJ1-2|-|few|TRBV9
CASSDPSHQGYTF
TGTGCCAGCAGCGACCCGTCCCACCAGGGCTACACCTTC
>TRBJ2-3|-|few|TRBV4-1
CASSQSLASSDTQYF
TGCGCCAGCAGCCAGTCGCTAGCGAGTTCAGATACGCAGTATTTT
>TRBJ1-2|TRBD1|-|TRBV12-3/TRBV12-4
CATSRLWTGNTF
TGTGCCACCTCAAGATTATGGACAGGGAACACCTTC
>TRBJ2-1|TRBD2|few|TRBV30
CAWRFGGNEQFF
TGTGCCTGGAGATTCGGGGGGAATGAGCAGTTCTTC
>TRBJ2-2|-|few|TRBV7-7
CASSLAPGGQSTGELFF
TGTGCCAGCAGCTTAGCCCCCGGGGGGCAGAGCACCGGGGAGCTGTTTTTT
>TRBJ2-2|-|-|TRBV15
CATCPAGQEAGELFF
TGTGCCACCTGCCCCGCGGGCCAAGAGGCCGGGGAGCTGTTTTTT
>TRBJ2-2|-|few|TRBV5-1
CASSLGIAAPGELFF
TGCGCCAGCAGCCTCGGAATAGCGGCCCCCGGGGAGCTGTTTTTT
>TRBJ1-1|-|few|TRBV4-1
CASSRSLVGETSEAFF
TGCGCCAGCAGCCGCTCCCTGGTCGGCGAAACATCCGAAGCTTTCTTT
>TRBJ1-5|TRBD1|-|TRBV10-2
CASSDGTGISNQPQHF
TGCGCCAGCAGTGATGGGACAGGAATTAGCAATCAGCCCCAGCATTTT
>TRBJ1-1|-|-|TRBV12-3/TRBV12-4
CASSLPRKNTEAFF
TGTGCCAGCAGTTTGCCCAGAAAGAACACTGAAGCTTTCTTT
>TRBJ2-3|TRBD2|few|TRBV4-3
CASSQENQAGALTDTQYF
TGCGCCAGCAGCCAAGAGAACCAAGCGGGGGCCCTCACAGATACGCAGTATTTT
>TRBJ2-1|TRBD1|-|TRBV13
CASSPGQGLNEQFF
TGTGCCAGCAGTCCGGGACAGGGACTCAATGAGCAGTTCTTC
>TRBJ2-1|TRBD2|-|TRBV27
CASSSRLAEKRNEQFF
TGTGCCAGCAGTTCCCGACTAGCGGAGAAAAGGAATGAGCAGTTCTTC
>TRBJ2-5|-|few|TRBV9
CASSVGWMQETQYF
TGTGCCAGCAGCGTAGGTTGGATGCAAGAGACCCAGTACTTC
>TRBJ1-4|-|few|TRBV13
CASSSSGGNEKLFF
TGTGCCAGCAGCTCATCGGGGGGAAATGAAAAACTGTTTTTT
>TRBJ2-5|TRBD2|-|TRBV7-2
CASSLRARGYQETQYF
TGTGCCAGCAGCTTACGCGCGCGGGGGTACCAAGAGACCCAGTACTTC
>TRBJ2-2|-|-|TRBV12-3/TRBV12-4
CASSGQSGELFF
TGTGCCAGCAGCGGTCAGTCCGGGGAGCTGTTTTTT
>TRBJ2-7|TRBD2|-|TRBV4-1
CASSPSAGAYEQYF
TGCGCCAGCAGCCCGTCTGCGGGGGCCTACGAGCAGTACTTC
>TRBJ2-7|-|few|TRBV10-3
CAISEGLSSGQNYEQYF
TGTGCCATCAGTGAGGGGCTGTCGTCGGGACAAAACTACGAGCAGTACTTC
>TRBJ1-4|TRBD1|-|TRBV12-3/TRBV12-4
CASSKDRGHEKLFF
TGTGCCAGCAGCAAGGACAGGGGCCATGAAAAACTGTTTTTT
>TRBJ1-6|-|once|TRBV20-1
CSASRGGRNSPLHF
TGCAGTGCTTCACGGGGTGGTCGTAATTCACCCCTCCACTTT
>TRBJ2-4|-|few|TRBV18
CASSPTWVQDSKNIQYF
TGTGCCAGCTCACCCACGTGGGTGCAAGATTCCAAAAACATTCAGTACTTC
>TRBJ2-1|-|-|TRBV5-4
CASSPDGLSRFF
TGTGCCAGCAGCCCTGACGGGTTGTCGCGGTTCTTC
>TRBJ2-3|-|-|TRBV12-3/TRBV12-4
CASSGGLQYF
TGTGCCAGCAGTGGGGGACTCCAGTATTTT
>TRBJ1-5|-|few|TRBV4-1
CASSQKEGNQPQHF
TGCGCCAGCAGCCAAAAGGAGGGCAATCAGCCCCAGCATTTT
>TRBJ1-1|TRBD1|-|TRBV7-2
CASSSGGLEAFF
TGTGCCAGCAGTTCAGGGGGGCTGGAAGCTTTCTTT
>TRBJ2-5|-|-|TRBV28
CASSSLPTETQYF
TGTGCCAGCAGTTCCCTCCCGACGGAGACCCAGTACTTC